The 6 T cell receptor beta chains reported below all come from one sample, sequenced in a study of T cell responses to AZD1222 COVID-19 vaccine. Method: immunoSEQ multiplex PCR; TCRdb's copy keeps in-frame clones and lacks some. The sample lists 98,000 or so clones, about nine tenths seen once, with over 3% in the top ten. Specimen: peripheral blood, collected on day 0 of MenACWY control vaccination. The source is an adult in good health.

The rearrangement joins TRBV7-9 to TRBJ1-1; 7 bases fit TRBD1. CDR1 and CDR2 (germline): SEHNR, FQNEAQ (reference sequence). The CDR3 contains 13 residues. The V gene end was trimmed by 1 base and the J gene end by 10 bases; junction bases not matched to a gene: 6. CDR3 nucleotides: TGTGCCAGCAGCTTAGAGGGGGCGCTGACAGCTTTCTTT. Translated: CASSLEGALTAFF.

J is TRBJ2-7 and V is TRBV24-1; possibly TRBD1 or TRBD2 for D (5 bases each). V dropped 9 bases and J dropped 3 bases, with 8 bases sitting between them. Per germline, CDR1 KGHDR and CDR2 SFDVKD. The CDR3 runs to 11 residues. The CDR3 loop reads CATPGLYEQYF. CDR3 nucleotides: TGTGCCACCCCGGGGCTCTACGAGCAGTACTTC.

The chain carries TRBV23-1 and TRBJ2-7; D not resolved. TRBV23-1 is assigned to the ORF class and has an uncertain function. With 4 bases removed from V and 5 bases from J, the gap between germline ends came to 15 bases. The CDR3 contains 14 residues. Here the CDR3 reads CASSLYSVHHEQYF. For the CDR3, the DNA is TGCGCCAGCAGTCTCTACTCTGTTCACCACGAGCAGTACTTC.

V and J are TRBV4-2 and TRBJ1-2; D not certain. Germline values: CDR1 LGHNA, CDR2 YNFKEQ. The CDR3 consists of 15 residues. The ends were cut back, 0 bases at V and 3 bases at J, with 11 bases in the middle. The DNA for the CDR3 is TGTGCCAGCAGCCAAGATCAAGGCACCCACTATGGCTACACCTTC. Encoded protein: CASSQDQGTHYGYTF.

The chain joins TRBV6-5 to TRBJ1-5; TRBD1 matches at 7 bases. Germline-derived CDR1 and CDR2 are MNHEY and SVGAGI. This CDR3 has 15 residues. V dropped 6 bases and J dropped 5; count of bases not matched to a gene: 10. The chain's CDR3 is CASSALQGKDQPQHF. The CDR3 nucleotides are TGTGCCAGCAGCGCCTTACAGGGGAAGGATCAGCCCCAGCATTTT.

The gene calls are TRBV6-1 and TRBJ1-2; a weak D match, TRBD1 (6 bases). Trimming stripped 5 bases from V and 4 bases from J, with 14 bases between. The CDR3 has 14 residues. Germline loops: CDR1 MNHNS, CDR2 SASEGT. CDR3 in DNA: TGTGCCAGCAGTTCCCCTGGACAGAGCTATGGCTACACCTTC. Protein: CASSSPGQSYGYTF.